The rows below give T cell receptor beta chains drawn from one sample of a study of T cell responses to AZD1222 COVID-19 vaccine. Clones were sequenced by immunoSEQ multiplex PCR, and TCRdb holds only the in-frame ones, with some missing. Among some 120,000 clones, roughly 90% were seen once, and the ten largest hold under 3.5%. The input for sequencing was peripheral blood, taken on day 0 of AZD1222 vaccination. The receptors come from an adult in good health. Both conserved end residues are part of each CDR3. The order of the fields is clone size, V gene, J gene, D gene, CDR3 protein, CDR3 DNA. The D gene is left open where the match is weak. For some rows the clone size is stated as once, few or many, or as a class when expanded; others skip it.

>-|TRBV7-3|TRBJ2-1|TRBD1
CASSPGTGPRSVVF
TGTGCCAGCAGCCCCGGGACAGGGCCCAGAAGTGTGGTCTTC
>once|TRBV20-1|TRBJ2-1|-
CSARDDWAQFF
TGCAGTGCTAGGGACGACTGGGCGCAGTTCTTC
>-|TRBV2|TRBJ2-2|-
CASSEVGELFF
TGTGCCAGCAGTGAAGTCGGGGAGCTGTTTTTT
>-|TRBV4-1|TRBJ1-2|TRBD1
CASSTINLGQGYGYTF
TGCGCCAGCAGCACAATAAACCTCGGACAGGGTTATGGCTACACCTTC
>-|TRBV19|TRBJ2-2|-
CASSVRWHSSNTGELFF
TGTGCCAGTAGTGTCCGGTGGCACAGCTCGAACACCGGGGAGCTGTTTTTT
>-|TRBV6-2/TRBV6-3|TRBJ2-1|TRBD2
CASRPRGGRARDEQFF
TGTGCCAGCCGCCCCCGTGGCGGGAGGGCCCGGGATGAGCAGTTCTTC
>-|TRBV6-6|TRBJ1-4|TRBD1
CASTVGGGEKLFF
TGTGCCAGCACAGTAGGGGGCGGTGAAAAACTGTTTTTT
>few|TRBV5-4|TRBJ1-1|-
CASSGLQGNTEAFF
TGTGCCAGCAGTGGTTTGCAGGGGAACACTGAAGCTTTCTTT
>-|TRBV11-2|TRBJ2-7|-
CASSSSVVEEQYF
TGTGCCAGCAGCTCCTCCGTAGTGGAGGAGCAGTACTTC
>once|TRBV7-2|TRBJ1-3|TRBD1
CASSPRQGKNTIYF
TGTGCCAGCAGCCCCAGACAGGGGAAAAACACCATATATTTT
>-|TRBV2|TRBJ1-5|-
CASSEKGGIQPQHF
TGTGCCAGCAGTGAGAAGGGAGGGATTCAGCCCCAGCATTTT
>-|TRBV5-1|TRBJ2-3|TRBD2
CASSPRTSADTQYF
TGCGCCAGCAGCCCTCGGACTAGCGCAGATACGCAGTATTTT
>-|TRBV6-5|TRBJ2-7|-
CASSYSKQGEQYF
TGTGCCAGCAGTTACTCGAAACAGGGCGAGCAGTACTTC
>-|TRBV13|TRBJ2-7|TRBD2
CASSTGLATEQYF
TGTGCCAGCAGCACGGGACTAGCGACCGAGCAGTACTTC
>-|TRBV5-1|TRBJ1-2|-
CASSLDLDYGYTF
TGCGCCAGCAGCTTGGATTTAGACTATGGCTACACCTTC